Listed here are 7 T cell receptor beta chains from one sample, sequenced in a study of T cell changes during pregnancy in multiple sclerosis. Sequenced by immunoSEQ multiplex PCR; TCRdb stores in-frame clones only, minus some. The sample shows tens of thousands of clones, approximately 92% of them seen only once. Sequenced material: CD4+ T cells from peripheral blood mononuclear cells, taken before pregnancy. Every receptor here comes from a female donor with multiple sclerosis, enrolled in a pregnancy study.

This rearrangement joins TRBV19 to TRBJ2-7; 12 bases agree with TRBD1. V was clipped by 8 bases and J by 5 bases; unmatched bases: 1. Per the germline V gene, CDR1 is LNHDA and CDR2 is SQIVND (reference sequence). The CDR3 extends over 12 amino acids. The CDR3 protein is CASRDRGHEQYF. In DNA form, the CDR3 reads TGTGCCAGTCGGGACAGGGGGCACGAGCAGTACTTC.

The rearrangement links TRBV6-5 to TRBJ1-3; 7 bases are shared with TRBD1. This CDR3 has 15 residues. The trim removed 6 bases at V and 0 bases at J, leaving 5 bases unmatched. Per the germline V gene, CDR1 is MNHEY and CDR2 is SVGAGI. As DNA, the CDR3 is TGTGCCAGCAGGGAACAGGGGACCTCTGGAAACACCATATATTTT. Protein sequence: CASREQGTSGNTIYF.

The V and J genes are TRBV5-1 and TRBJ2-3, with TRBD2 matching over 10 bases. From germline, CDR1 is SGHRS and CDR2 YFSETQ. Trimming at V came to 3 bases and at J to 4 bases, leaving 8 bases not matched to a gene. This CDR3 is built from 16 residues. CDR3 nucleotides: TGCGCCAGCAGCTCCCGAGTAGCGGGGGGCCCAGATACGCAGTATTTT. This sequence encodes CASSSRVAGGPDTQYF.

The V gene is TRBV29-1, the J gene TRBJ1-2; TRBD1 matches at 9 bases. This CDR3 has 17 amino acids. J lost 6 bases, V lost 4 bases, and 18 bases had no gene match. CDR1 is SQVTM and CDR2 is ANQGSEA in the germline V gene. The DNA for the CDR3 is TGCAGCGTTGGGGACAGGGAGCATCTGGTATGGCTGAATGGCTACACCTTC. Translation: CSVGDREHLVWLNGYTF.

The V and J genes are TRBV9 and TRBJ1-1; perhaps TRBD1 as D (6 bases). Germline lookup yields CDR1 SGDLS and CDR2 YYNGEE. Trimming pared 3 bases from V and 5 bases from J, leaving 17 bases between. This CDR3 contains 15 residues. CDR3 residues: CASSASGGANTEAFF. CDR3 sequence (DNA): TGTGCCAGCAGCGCCTCCGGGGGGGCGAATACTGAAGCTTTCTTT. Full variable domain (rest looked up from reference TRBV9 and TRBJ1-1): DSGVTQTPKHLITATGQRVTLRCSPRSGDLSVYWYQQSLDQGLQFLIQYYNGEERAKGNILERFSAQQFPDLHSELNLSSLELGDSALYFCASSASGGANTEAFFGQGTRLTVV.

The CDR3 reads CASSLALTGDSPLHF. CDR3 bases: TGTGCCAGCAGCTTAGCGTTGACAGGAGACTCACCCCTCCACTTT. This chain joins TRBV7-9 and TRBJ1-6; maybe TRBD1 (6 bases). Germline-derived CDR1 and CDR2 are SEHNR and FQNEAQ (reference sequence). Trimming removed 0 bases from V and 10 bases from J, with 13 bases in between. This CDR3 spans 15 amino acids.

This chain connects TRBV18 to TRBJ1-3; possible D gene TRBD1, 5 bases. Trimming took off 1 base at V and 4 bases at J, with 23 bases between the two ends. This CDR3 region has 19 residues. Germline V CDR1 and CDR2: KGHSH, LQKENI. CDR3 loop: CASSPRPHSGVRGGNTIYF. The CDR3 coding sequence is TGTGCCAGCTCACCACGTCCGCATTCGGGGGTTCGAGGGGGAAACACCATATATTTT.